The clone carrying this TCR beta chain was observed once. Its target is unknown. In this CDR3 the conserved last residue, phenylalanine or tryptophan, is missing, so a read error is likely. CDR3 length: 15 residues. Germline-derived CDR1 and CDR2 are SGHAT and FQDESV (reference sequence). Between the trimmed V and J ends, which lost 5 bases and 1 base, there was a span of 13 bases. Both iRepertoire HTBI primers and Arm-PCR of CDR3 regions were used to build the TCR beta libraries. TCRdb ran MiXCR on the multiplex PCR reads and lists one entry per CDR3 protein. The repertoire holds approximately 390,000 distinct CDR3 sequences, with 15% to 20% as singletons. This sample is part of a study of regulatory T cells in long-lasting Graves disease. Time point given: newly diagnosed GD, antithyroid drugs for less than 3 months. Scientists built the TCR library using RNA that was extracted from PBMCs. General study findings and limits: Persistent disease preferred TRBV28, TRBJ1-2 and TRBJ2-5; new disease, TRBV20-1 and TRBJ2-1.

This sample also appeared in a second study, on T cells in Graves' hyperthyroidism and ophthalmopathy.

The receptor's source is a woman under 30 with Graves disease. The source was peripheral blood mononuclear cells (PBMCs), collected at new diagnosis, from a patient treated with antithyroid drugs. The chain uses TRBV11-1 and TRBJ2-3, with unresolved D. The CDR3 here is CASSPFIGGTDTQYV. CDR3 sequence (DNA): TGTGCCAGCAGCCCCTTTATAGGAGGCACAGATACGCAGTATGTT.